This T cell receptor (beta chain) was documented in a study of T cell clones after liver transplantation. The table came from immunoSEQ multiplex PCR; TCRdb's copy has only in-frame clones and leaves some out. The top ten clones hold about 15% of a sample with about 47,000 clones, about nine tenths of them seen once. This CDR3 spans 13 amino acids. Trimming cost V 1 base and J 3 bases, with 6 bases left between them. Germline CDR1 SGHNT, CDR2 YENEEA. The receptor was derived from a human patient who received a liver transplant. Some T cells may have come from the graft donor. The genes are TRBV11-3 and TRBJ1-1; the D is unclear. The sample in question was CD8+ T cells from blood, obtained 12 months after liver transplant. CDR3 DNA: TGTGCCAGCAGCTTAGGAAAGCACACTGAAGCTTTCTTT. Protein sequence: CASSLGKHTEAFF.